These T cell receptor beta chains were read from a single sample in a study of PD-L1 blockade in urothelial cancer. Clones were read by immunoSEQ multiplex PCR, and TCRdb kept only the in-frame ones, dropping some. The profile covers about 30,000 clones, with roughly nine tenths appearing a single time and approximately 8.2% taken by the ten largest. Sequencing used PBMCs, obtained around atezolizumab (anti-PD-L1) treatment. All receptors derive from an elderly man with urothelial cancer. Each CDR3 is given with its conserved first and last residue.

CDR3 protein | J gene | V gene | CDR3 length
CASRPSGDYEQYF | TRBJ2-7 | TRBV28 | 13
CASSLNTRTDTQYF | TRBJ2-3 | TRBV7-6 | 14
CASGQSYEQYF | TRBJ2-7 | TRBV28 | 11
CASSLDRLDEQFF | TRBJ2-1 | TRBV11-2 | 13
CASKLQGARNTEAFF | TRBJ1-1 | TRBV5-4 | 15
CASSGLLGGASNEQFF | TRBJ2-1 | TRBV6-1 | 16
CASSRGYVQNIQYF | TRBJ2-4 | TRBV5-6 | 14
CASKGEGNNYGYTF | TRBJ1-2 | TRBV5-1 | 14
CASSPRIEGYEQYF | TRBJ2-7 | TRBV19 | 14
CASSTDRGRNNEQFF | TRBJ2-1 | TRBV2 | 15
CASSPDGDTEAFF | TRBJ1-1 | TRBV10-2 | 13
CASSVAGDNEKLFF | TRBJ1-4 | TRBV9 | 14
CASSWTGGRSGNTIYF | TRBJ1-3 | TRBV6-6 | 16
CASSLTGTYEQYF | TRBJ2-7 | TRBV5-1 | 13
CASSPVLSGVSYEQYF | TRBJ2-7 | TRBV27 | 16
CASSGRLAGGYEQYF | TRBJ2-7 | TRBV5-1 | 15
CASSLHGAGGRGEQFF | TRBJ2-1 | TRBV11-3 | 16